The clone carrying this TCR beta chain was counted between two and nine times. V lost 6 bases to trimming and J lost 5 bases, with 17 bases between them. The CDR3 sequence is 15 residues long. The germline CDR1 and CDR2 sequences are MNHEY and SVGAGI. Each CDR3 protein is one row after TCRdb ran MiXCR on the RT-PCR reads. The table shows hundreds of thousands of distinct CDR3 sequences, with more than 13% occurring only once. Sequences were obtained from memory CD4+ T cells from blood. The clonotype comes from a female donor in good health, serving as a healthy control. The chain combines TRBV6-5 with TRBJ1-5; a weak D match, TRBD1 (5 bases). The CDR3 DNA reads as TGTGCCAGCAGGCCCGGAACCGGGGGGTATCAGCCCCAGCATTTT. It translates to CASRPGTGGYQPQHF.